Listed below are T cell receptor beta chains from one sample, sequenced in a study of T cell responses to AZD1222 COVID-19 vaccine. Method: immunoSEQ multiplex PCR; TCRdb's copy keeps in-frame clones and lacks some. The sample contains 75,000 to 95,000 clones, 92% of which appear only once. The sequences come from peripheral blood, collected on day 0 of MenACWY control vaccination. These receptors were obtained from an adult in good health. Both conserved end residues are part of each CDR3. Fields, in order: clone size, D gene, V gene, J gene, CDR3 DNA, CDR3 protein. D genes are given only for firm matches. Only part of the rows carry a size: once, few, many, or a class if the clone is expanded.

size: once
D: .
V: TRBV18
J: TRBJ1-6
DNA: TGTGCCAGCTCACCACCGTCGGACAGAAATTCACCCCTCCACTTT
CDR3: CASSPPSDRNSPLHF

size: few
D: TRBD1
V: TRBV6-5
J: TRBJ1-1
DNA: TGTGCCAGCAGTTGGGGACAGGTTACTGAAGCTTTCTTT
CDR3: CASSWGQVTEAFF

size: .
D: TRBD1
V: TRBV5-4
J: TRBJ1-1
DNA: TGTGCCAGCAGCCCAGTCCCTACAGGGGTGAACACTGAAGCTTTCTTT
CDR3: CASSPVPTGVNTEAFF

size: .
D: .
V: TRBV10-2
J: TRBJ1-2
DNA: TGCGCCAGCAGTGAGCAAGACAGGGGCTACACCTTC
CDR3: CASSEQDRGYTF

size: .
D: .
V: TRBV19
J: TRBJ2-2
DNA: TGTGCCAGTAGTAAGGGCGCCGTAGGGACCCTCTTGAACACCGGGGAGCTGTTTTTT
CDR3: CASSKGAVGTLLNTGELFF

size: once
D: .
V: TRBV18
J: TRBJ2-1
DNA: TGTGCCAGCTCACCACAGGGGGACCTTTACAATGAGCAGTTCTTC
CDR3: CASSPQGDLYNEQFF

size: .
D: .
V: TRBV6-2/TRBV6-3
J: TRBJ1-5
DNA: TGTGCCAGCAGTTACGAGGAATATCAGCCCCAGCATTTT
CDR3: CASSYEEYQPQHF

size: .
D: .
V: TRBV3-1/TRBV3-2
J: TRBJ1-6
DNA: TGTGCCAGCAGCCAAGTGGGATCGTTTAATTCACCCCTCCACTTT
CDR3: CASSQVGSFNSPLHF

size: .
D: TRBD1
V: TRBV27
J: TRBJ2-7
DNA: TGTGCCAGCAGGGACAGGGACCACGAGCAGTACTTC
CDR3: CASRDRDHEQYF

size: .
D: TRBD1
V: TRBV19
J: TRBJ1-4
DNA: TGTGCCAGTAGTCCTCAAACGACAGGGGAAAAACTGTTTTTT
CDR3: CASSPQTTGEKLFF

size: .
D: .
V: TRBV27
J: TRBJ2-3
DNA: TGTGCCAGCAGTTTATCTAGCGGTCACAGCACAGATACGCAGTATTTT
CDR3: CASSLSSGHSTDTQYF

size: .
D: .
V: TRBV28
J: TRBJ2-2
DNA: TGTGCCAGCAGTTTAGGCGGCTTTTCGTACACCGGGGAGCTGTTTTTT
CDR3: CASSLGGFSYTGELFF

size: .
D: .
V: TRBV7-9
J: TRBJ2-7
DNA: TGTGCCAGCAGCTTATTCCCCAGCGGCAAGAGCTCCTACGAGCAGTACTTC
CDR3: CASSLFPSGKSSYEQYF